One and the same sample provided the 19 T cell receptor beta chains below, sequenced in a study of neurological immune-mediated disorders. Indicated time point: longitudinal time-point 1 (baseline). From the 5' RACE reads, TCRdb called clonotypes with MiXCR, one entry per CDR3 protein. The data show tens of thousands of distinct CDR3 sequences, with 3% to 3.5% seen just once and approximately 8.4% held by the top ten. Material: PBMCs. The receptors here all came from a woman aged 55-75 years with multiple sclerosis.

This clonotype was observed a few times. This chain joins TRBV6-5 and TRBJ1-5; 9 nucleotides agree with TRBD1. V was clipped by 8 bases and J by 2 bases; unmatched bases: 1. This CDR3 region has 13 residues. The germline CDR1 and CDR2 sequences are MNHEY and SVGAGI. The CDR3: CASRTGGNQPQHF. Here the CDR3 DNA reads TGTGCCAGCCGGACAGGGGGCAATCAGCCCCAGCATTTT.

Only a few counts were recorded for this clonotype. A much bigger clone sits one base away, suggesting this may be a read error. The rearrangement uses TRBV20-1 and TRBJ2-3; possibly TRBD1 or TRBD2 for D (6 bases each). The CDR3 totals 12 residues. Germline-derived CDR1 and CDR2 are DFQATT and SNEGSKA (reference sequence). The CDR3 DNA reads TGCAGTACCACAGGGCCGGGAGATAAGCAGTATTTT. Residues: CSTTGPGDKQYF.

The sample holds many counts of this clonotype. The chain uses TRBV18 and TRBJ2-7, with 8 positions matching TRBD1. Germline V gene data show CDR1 as KGHSH and CDR2 as LQKENI. Trimming cost V 0 bases and J 3 bases; bases outside gene matches: 4. CDR3 length equals 15 residues. CDR3 bases: TGTGCCAGCTCACCACCTAGACAGGGGAACTACGAGCAGTACTTC. Amino acids: CASSPPRQGNYEQYF.

This clonotype was recorded at least ten times. This sequence joins TRBV29-1 and TRBJ1-2; a possible D gene is TRBD1 (5 bases). Germline V gene data show CDR1 as SQVTM and CDR2 as ANQGSEA. The CDR3 length is 13 residues. V lost 7 bases, J lost 8 bases, and 20 bases lay in between. The CDR3 sequence is CSAGSGTLEGYTF. The CDR3 bases are TGCAGCGCGGGTTCCGGGACCCTGGAGGGCTACACCTTC.

This clonotype was detected ten times or more. The CDR3 DNA follows: TGCGCCAGCAGCTTGGGAGGAAATGGTGAAGCTTTCTTT. Encoded protein: CASSLGGNGEAFF. The V gene is TRBV5-1, the J gene TRBJ1-1; no clear D. V was shortened by 0 bases and J by 7 bases, with 10 bases between the two germline ends. This CDR3 region has 13 residues. The germline V gene encodes CDR1 SGHRS and CDR2 YFSETQ.

This clonotype was observed many times. V gene TRBV10-3 combines with J gene TRBJ1-1, with D possibly being TRBD1 (5 bases). The V end was cut by 8 bases, the J end by 0 bases, with 13 bases between. This CDR3 is 14 amino acids long. From germline, CDR1 is ENHRY and CDR2 SYGVKD. CDR3 sequence: CAIRATVLNTEAFF. DNA for the CDR3: TGTGCCATCCGGGCGACAGTGCTGAACACTGAAGCTTTCTTT.

This clonotype has ten or more counts. The gene calls are TRBV5-1 and TRBJ2-2; weak D call: TRBD1 (6 bases). The V gene lost 7 bases and the J gene lost 5 bases, with 18 bases spanning the gap. The CDR3 runs 15 residues. Germline loops: CDR1 SGHRS, CDR2 YFSETQ. CDR3 residues: CASLRDTSGTGELFF. CDR3 in DNA: TGCGCCAGCCTACGGGACACTTCGGGGACCGGGGAGCTGTTTTTT.

As to this clonotype: The conserved phenylalanine or tryptophan is not found at the CDR3 terminus, so this likely reflects a read error. V usage is TRBV5-6 and J usage is TRBJ1-2; D is undetermined. The V end was cut by 0 bases, the J end by 4 bases, with 10 bases between. Germline V gene lookup returns CDR1 SGHDT and CDR2 YYEEEE. The CDR3 covers 14 residues. In nucleotides, the CDR3 is TGTGCCAGCAGCTTGGGGGGAGCTGGCTATGGCTACACCAAC. The encoded protein is CASSLGGAGYGYTN.

In this sample, this clonotype is medium-sized. V gene TRBV20-1 combines with J gene TRBJ2-1, with 7 bases that match TRBD1. The CDR3 is made up of 14 amino acids. The junction had 12 bases not matched to a gene; V was cut back by 3 bases and J by 10 bases. Germline CDR1 is DFQATT and CDR2 is SNEGSKA (reference sequence). The CDR3 spells CSARGTENSGEQFF. As DNA, the CDR3 is TGCAGTGCTAGGGGGACAGAGAATTCAGGAGAGCAGTTCTTC.

This clonotype has at least ten counts. The chain recombines TRBV12-3 or TRBV12-4 with TRBJ2-1, with TRBD2 matching 8 bases. This CDR3 has 13 residues. V was pared by 7 bases and J by 9 bases, with 8 bases of the junction left unmatched. Here the CDR3 DNA reads TGTGCCAGCACCCGGGGGGGGGGAGTTGAGCAGTTCTTC. Its translation is CASTRGGGVEQFF.

This clonotype was seen many times. The rearrangement joins TRBV5-1 to TRBJ1-1; unclear D gene. The CDR3 is made up of 13 amino acids. CDR1 SGHRS and CDR2 YFSETQ come from the germline V gene. V gave up 4 bases and J gave up 4 bases, with 11 bases separating them. The CDR3 nucleotides are TGCGCCAGCAGCCAGCGGGTTGCCACTGAAGCTTTCTTT. Translated: CASSQRVATEAFF.

This clonotype has ten or more counts. The V and J genes are TRBV3-1 and TRBJ2-3; TRBD2 agrees at 9 bases. Unmatched junction bases numbered 7, after V lost 4 bases and J lost 2 bases. The CDR3 loop spans 16 amino acids. Germline values: CDR1 LGHDT, CDR2 YNNKEL (reference sequence). The CDR3 protein is CASSPLAGTTTDTQYF. In DNA form, the CDR3 reads TGTGCCAGCAGCCCGCTAGCGGGAACTACCACAGATACGCAGTATTTT.

The sample holds many counts of this clonotype. V gene TRBV20-1 combines with J gene TRBJ2-1; tentatively, D is TRBD1 or TRBD2 (6 bases each). The CDR3 spans 14 residues. Germline V gene data show CDR1 as DFQATT and CDR2 as SNEGSKA (reference sequence). Trimming stripped 6 bases from V and 8 bases from J, with 20 bases between. The CDR3 loop reads CSANRAGGQDEQFF. In nucleotides, the CDR3 is TGCAGTGCAAATAGGGCTGGGGGGCAGGATGAGCAGTTCTTC.

This clonotype was seen repeatedly, ten times or more. This chain uses TRBV7-2 with TRBJ1-5; TRBD1 might be the D (6 bases). There are 15 residues in the CDR3. V lost 5 bases, J lost 6 bases, and 17 bases lay in between. In germline, CDR1 is SGHTA, CDR2 FQGNSA. CDR3 sequence: CASSISGQGSQPQHF. The CDR3 DNA is TGTGCCAGCAGCATTAGTGGGCAGGGGAGTCAGCCCCAGCATTTT.

At least ten counts were recorded for this clonotype. The V and J genes are TRBV5-1 and TRBJ2-7; 7 bases match TRBD1. Germline CDR1 is SGHRS and CDR2 is YFSETQ. The CDR3 covers 14 residues. V shed 4 bases and J 3 bases; nucleotides not matched to a gene: 7. CDR3 in DNA: TGCGCCAGCAGCGGGGACAGCCCCCGCTACGAGCAGTACTTC. Translation gives CASSGDSPRYEQYF.

There are many counts of this clonotype. The rearrangement joins TRBV20-1 to TRBJ1-1; 8 bases are shared with TRBD1. Germline CDR1 DFQATT, CDR2 SNEGSKA (reference sequence). The V gene end was trimmed by 6 bases and the J gene end by 2 bases; junction bases not matched to a gene: 8. The CDR3 length is 14 residues. The CDR3 here is CSATRGQANTEAFF. The CDR3 DNA sequence: TGCAGTGCAACCCGGGGACAGGCCAACACTGAAGCTTTCTTT.

This clonotype came up many times. V gene TRBV5-1 combines with J gene TRBJ2-1; TRBD1 agrees at 7 bases. The length of the CDR3 is 15 residues. V gave up 3 bases and J gave up 6 bases; unmatched junction bases: 9. CDR1 SGHRS and CDR2 YFSETQ come from the germline V gene. CDR3 protein: CASSSTGQTFNEQFF. CDR3 DNA sequence: TGCGCCAGCAGCTCTACGGGACAGACCTTCAATGAGCAGTTCTTC.

This clonotype has at least ten counts. The chain recombines TRBV6-5 with TRBJ1-2; D unresolved. The V end lost 0 bases, the J end lost 4 bases, and 9 bases lay between the germline ends. Germline CDR1 and CDR2: MNHEY and SVGAGI. The CDR3 sequence is 14 residues long. The CDR3 is CASSYSSQTYGYTF. Written as DNA, the CDR3 is TGTGCCAGCAGTTACTCGTCACAGACCTATGGCTACACCTTC.

This clonotype came up many times. V and J are TRBV4-1 and TRBJ1-5; D call uncertain. CDR1 and CDR2 from the germline V gene are MGHRA and YSYEKL. The CDR3 covers 16 residues. Trimming pared 1 base from V and 0 bases from J, leaving 10 bases between. CDR3 nucleotides: TGCGCCAGCAGCCAAGTAAAAGGTCATAGCAATCAGCCCCAGCATTTT. As protein: CASSQVKGHSNQPQHF.